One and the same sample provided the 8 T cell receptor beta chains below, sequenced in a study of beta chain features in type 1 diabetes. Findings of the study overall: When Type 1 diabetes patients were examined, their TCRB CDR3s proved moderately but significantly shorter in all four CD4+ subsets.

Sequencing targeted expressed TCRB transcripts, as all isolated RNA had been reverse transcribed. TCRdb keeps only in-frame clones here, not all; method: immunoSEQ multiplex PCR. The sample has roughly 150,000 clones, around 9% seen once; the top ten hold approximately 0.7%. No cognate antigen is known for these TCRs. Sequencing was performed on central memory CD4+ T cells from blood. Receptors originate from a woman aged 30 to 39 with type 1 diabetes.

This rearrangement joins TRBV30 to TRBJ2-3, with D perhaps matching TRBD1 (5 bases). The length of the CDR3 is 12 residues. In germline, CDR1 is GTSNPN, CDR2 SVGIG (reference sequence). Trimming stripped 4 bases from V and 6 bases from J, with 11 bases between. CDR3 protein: CAWTTVVDTQYF. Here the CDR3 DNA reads TGTGCCTGGACGACAGTAGTCGATACGCAGTATTTT. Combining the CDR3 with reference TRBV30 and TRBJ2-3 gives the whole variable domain SQTIHQWPATLVQPVGSPLSLECTVEGTSNPNLYWYRQAAGRGLQLLFYSVGIGQISSEVPQNLSASRPQDRQFILSSKKLLLSDSGFYLCAWTTVVDTQYFGPGTRLTVL.

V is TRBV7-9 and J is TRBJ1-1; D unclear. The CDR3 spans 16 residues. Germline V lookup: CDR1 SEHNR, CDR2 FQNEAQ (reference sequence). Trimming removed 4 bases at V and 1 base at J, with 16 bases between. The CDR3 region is CASSSSDRGWNTEAFF. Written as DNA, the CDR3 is TGTGCCAGCAGCTCTTCAGACCGCGGTTGGAACACTGAAGCTTTCTTT.

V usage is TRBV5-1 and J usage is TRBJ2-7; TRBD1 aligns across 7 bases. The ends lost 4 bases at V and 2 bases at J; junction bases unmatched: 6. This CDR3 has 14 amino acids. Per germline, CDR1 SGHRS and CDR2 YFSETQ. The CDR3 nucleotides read TGCGCCAGCAGCCACGGGACAGACCCCTACGAGCAGTACTTC. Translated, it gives CASSHGTDPYEQYF.

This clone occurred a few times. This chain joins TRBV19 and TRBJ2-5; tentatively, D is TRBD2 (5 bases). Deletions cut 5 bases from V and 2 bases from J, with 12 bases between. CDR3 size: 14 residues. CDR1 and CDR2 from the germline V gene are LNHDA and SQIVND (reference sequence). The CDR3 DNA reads TGTGCCAGTAGTGCGCAGCTAGCTCAAGAGACCCAGTACTTC. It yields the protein CASSAQLAQETQYF.

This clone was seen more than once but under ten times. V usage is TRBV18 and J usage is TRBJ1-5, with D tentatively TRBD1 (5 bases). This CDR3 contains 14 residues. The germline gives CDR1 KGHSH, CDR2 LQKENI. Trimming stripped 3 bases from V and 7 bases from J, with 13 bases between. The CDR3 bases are TGTGCCAGCTCACCCATACAGGACCGGCAGCCCCAGCATTTT. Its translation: CASSPIQDRQPQHF.

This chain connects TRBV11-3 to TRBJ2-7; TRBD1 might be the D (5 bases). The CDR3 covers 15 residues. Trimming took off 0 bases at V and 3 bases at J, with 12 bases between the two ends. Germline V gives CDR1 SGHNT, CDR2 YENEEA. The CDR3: CASSLEGRVGYEQYF. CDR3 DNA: TGTGCCAGCAGCTTAGAGGGCAGGGTGGGCTACGAGCAGTACTTC.

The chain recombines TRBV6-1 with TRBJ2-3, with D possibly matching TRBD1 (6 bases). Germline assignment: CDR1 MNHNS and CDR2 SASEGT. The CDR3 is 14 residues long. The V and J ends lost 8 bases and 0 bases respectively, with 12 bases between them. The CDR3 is CASRTDPSTDTQYF. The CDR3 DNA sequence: TGTGCCAGCCGGACAGACCCTAGCACAGATACGCAGTATTTT.

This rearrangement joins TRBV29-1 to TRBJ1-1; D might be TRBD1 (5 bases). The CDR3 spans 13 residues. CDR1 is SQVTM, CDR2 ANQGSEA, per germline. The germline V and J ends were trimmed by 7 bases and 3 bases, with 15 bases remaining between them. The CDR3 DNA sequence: TGCAGCGGACGCCCCAGGGTGGACACTGAAGCTTTCTTT. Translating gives CSGRPRVDTEAFF. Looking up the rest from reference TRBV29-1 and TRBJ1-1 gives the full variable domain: SAVISQKPSRDICQRGTSLTIQCQVDSQVTMMFWYRQQPGQSLTLIATANQGSEATYESGFVIDKFPISRPNLTFSTLTVSNMSPEDSSIYLCSGRPRVDTEAFFGQGTRLTVV.